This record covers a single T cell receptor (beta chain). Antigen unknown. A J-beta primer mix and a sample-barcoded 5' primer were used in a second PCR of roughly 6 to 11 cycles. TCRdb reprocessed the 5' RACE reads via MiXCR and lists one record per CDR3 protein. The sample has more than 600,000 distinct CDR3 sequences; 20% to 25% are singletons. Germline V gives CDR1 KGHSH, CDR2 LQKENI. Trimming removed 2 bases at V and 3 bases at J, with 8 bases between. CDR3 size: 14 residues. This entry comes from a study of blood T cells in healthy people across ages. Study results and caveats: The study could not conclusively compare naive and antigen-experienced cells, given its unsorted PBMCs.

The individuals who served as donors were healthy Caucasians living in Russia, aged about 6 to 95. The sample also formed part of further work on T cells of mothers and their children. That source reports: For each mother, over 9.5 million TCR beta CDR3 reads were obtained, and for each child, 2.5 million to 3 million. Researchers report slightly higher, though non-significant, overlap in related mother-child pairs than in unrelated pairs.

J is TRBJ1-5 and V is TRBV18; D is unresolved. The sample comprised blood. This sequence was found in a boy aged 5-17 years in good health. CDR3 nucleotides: TGTGCCAGCTCACCAGGGCGGCTCAATCAGCCCCAGCATTTT. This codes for CASSPGRLNQPQHF.